This T cell receptor beta chain was sequenced in a study of glioma-infiltrating T cells (dated by TCRdb to 2016 to 2018). In terms of the full investigation: Low-grade gliomas were represented by WHO grade II oligodendrogliomas or astrocytomas, and glioblastomas were represented by WHO grade IV tumors that were sampled at initial rather than recurrent diagnosis. Dexamethasone was administered to glioma patients for six or fewer days before surgery. Three low-grade glioma patients, about 8 primary glioblastoma patients, and three non-glioma patients who contributed non-neoplastic brain tissue made up the paired cohort. The study sequenced TCR alpha- and beta-chain repertoires from glioma tissue, from non-neoplastic brain tissue and from matched peripheral blood mononuclear cells. Sequencing coverage of about 4.5- to 10-fold of about a million peripheral T cells was targeted for blood libraries. To measure divergence between tissue and blood T-cell populations, each tissue-infiltrating repertoire was compared with the peripheral blood repertoire of the same patient.

The iRepertoire nested amplicon-rescue multiplex PCR (arm-PCR) platform was used to amplify TCR alpha and beta CDR3 regions from RNA. One-step reverse transcription and amplification used about 100-400 ng of tissue mRNA or PBMC total RNA as input. Following bead purification, Illumina adapters were added by a secondary multiplex PCR, and libraries between 200 and 400 bp were gel-purified. Demultiplexing relied on internal 6-nucleotide barcodes carried by the libraries. Sequencing of libraries was performed on an Illumina MiSeq with 2x220 or 2x250 nucleotide paired-end reads. For the original study's pipeline: Paired reads were merged with FLASH 1.2.11 and aligned to the GRCh37 human genome with BWA-MEM before extracting TRA and TRB reads. For V and J assignment, an IMGT-derived reference of cassette sequences and CDR3 motifs that included pseudogenes was used. Three-frame translation of reads was performed, and productive CDR3s were defined as those with a C...FGXG motif and no stop codons. Unique combinations of V-J cassette pair and CDR3 amino acid sequence were defined as clonotypes. Hamming distance filtering was applied to reads, with thresholds set by the sequence error rate of each sample in mapped regions. TCRdb redid the processing of the public reads, applying fastp at Q25 and MiXCR, and retained in-frame beta chains. Merged by CDR3 protein, the rows form single entries marked with the most common genes and DNA. Here the V and J calls rest on TCRdb's processing, not on the authors' analysis. This sample has about 400,000 distinct CDR3 sequences in its table, and roughly 41% of those were observed once. The top ten hold around 13% of the sample.

The table lists this clonotype with a few counts. Its antigen is unknown. It has no much larger one-base neighbor in the sample; base qualities were not kept. Results and caveats for the whole study, not just this receptor: Very few CDR3 sequences were found to be shared between tissue and blood, and this scarcity was attributed to high CDR3 diversity and limited sampling. VJ-independent divergence between tissue and blood was below expectation in non-neoplastic patients but above expectation in all gliomas, especially low-grade gliomas. A signature set of shared blood CDR3 motifs marked patients with low tissue-blood divergence and was depleted in highly divergent patients. Group comparisons were based on small numbers of patients: three non-neoplastic, three low-grade glioma and roughly 8 glioblastoma patients.

Immediately after resection, surgical brain or tumor specimens were cryofrozen in liquid nitrogen, and peripheral blood cells were collected at the same time. The V and J ends are trimmed by 6 bases and 11 bases, leaving 16 bases between them. The CDR3 goes from the cysteine to the phenylalanine over 11 residues. Just the 33-base CDR3 DNA is kept, in frame starting at base 1. According to the germline V gene (reference sequence), CDR1 reads DFQATT and CDR2 reads SNEGSKA. The receptor was isolated from a human donor with low-grade glioma or glioblastoma, undergoing nonglioma brain surgery, or in good health (not recorded which). Sequencing was carried out using glioma tissue, nonneoplastic brain tissue, or PBMCs (not recorded which). The chain is assembled from TRBV20-1 and TRBJ1-1; the D gene is perhaps TRBD1, from 5 matching bases. The nucleotides are TGCAGTGCCAGGGACGTTCGGCGGGCTTTCTTT. The encoded protein is CSARDVRRAFF.